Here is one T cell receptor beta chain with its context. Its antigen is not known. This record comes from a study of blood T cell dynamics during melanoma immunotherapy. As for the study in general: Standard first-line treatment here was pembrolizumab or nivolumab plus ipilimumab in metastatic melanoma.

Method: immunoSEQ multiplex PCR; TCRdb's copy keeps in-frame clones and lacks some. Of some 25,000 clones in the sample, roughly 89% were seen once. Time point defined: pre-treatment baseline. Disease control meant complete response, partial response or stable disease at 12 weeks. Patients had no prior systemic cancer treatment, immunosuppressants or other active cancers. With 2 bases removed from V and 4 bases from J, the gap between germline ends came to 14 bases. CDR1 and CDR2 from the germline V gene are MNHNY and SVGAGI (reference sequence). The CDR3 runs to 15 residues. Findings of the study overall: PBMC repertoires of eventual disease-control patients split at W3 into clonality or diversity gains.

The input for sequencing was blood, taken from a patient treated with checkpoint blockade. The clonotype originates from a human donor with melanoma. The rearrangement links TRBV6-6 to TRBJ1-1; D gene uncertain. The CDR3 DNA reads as TGTGCCAGCAGTTACCTTATTGTTTCGGCCACTGAAGCTTTCTTT. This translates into CASSYLIVSATEAFF.